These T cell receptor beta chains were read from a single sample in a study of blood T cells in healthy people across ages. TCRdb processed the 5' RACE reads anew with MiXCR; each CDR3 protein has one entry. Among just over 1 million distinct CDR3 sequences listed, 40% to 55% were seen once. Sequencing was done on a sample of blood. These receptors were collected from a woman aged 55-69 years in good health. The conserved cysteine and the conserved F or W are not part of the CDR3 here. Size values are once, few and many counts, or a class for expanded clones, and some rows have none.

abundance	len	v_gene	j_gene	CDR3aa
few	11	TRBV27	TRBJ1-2	ASRNRDSTGYT
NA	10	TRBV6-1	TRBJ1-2	ASSEQDLGYT
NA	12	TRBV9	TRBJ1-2	ASSVGQGGRGYT
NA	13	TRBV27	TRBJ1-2	ASSFPGTRNYGYT
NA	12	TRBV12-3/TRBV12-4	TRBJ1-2	ASRPAGLHYGYT
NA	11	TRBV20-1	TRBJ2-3	SAYTSGRDTQY
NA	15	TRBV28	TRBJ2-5	ASSPTGLAAIKETQY
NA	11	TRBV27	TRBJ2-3	ASSLRLANREY
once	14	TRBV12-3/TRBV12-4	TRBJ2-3	ASRLGHDPFTDTQY
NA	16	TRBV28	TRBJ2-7	ASSLTGQGTSGSYEQY
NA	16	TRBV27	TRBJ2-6	ASSLSPSPYSGANVLT
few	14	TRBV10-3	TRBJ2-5	AISGARGLGQETQY
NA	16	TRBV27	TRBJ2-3	ASSLKGALYTSTDTQY
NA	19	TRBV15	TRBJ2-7	ATSSSGHTSAALSSSYEQY
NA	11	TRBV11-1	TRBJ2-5	VSSRGRGETQY
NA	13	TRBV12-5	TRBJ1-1	ASGPHRGIYGEAF
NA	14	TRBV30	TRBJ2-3	AWTGTGGSRGDTQY
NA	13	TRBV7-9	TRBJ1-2	ASSPPGQASGGYT
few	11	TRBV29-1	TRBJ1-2	SVAQTVNYGYT
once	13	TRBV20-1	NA	SARAETGRTDEQY
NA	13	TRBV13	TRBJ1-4	ASSSPTGRNEKLF
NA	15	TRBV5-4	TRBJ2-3	ASSLGYGGSDTDTQY